The 15 T cell receptor beta chains listed next were all sequenced from one sample in a study of T cell clonotyping in hematopoietic cell transplantation. Produced via immunoSEQ multiplex PCR; TCRdb's table is partial and in-frame only. The data contain around 16,000 clones, roughly 88% of them singletons. Sequencing was done on a sample of peripheral blood mononuclear cells. The receptors stem from a middle-aged man in good health. Some clones in this sample may be carry-over from other donors' samples.

V usage is TRBV25-1 and J usage is TRBJ2-5; D uncertain. Trimming pared 3 bases from V and 4 bases from J, leaving 9 bases between. The CDR3 has 13 residues. The germline CDR1 and CDR2 sequences are MGHDK and SYGVNS. CDR3 sequence: CASSDSGLETQYF. Here the CDR3 DNA reads TGTGCCAGCAGTGATTCTGGATTAGAGACCCAGTACTTC.

This clone turned up a few times. The chain carries TRBV6-1 and TRBJ1-1, with 7 bases lining up with TRBD1. The CDR3 sequence is 15 residues long. Germline V lookup: CDR1 MNHNS, CDR2 SASEGT. The ends lost 5 bases at V and 5 bases at J; junction bases unmatched: 11. The CDR3 bases are TGTGCCAGCAGTCCAACAGGGGTTTCGCAAACTGAAGCTTTCTTT. This translates into CASSPTGVSQTEAFF.

This clone was recorded once. This chain joins TRBV2 and TRBJ2-1; 11 bases match TRBD2. The CDR3 has 18 amino acids. J gave up 1 base and V 6 bases, and 11 bases lay outside the gene matches. CDR1 and CDR2 from the germline V gene are SNHLY and FYNNEI. This CDR3 reads CASSTTSGGVPSYNEQFF. In DNA, the CDR3 is TGTGCCAGCAGCACCACTAGCGGGGGAGTACCGTCCTACAATGAGCAGTTCTTC.

The CDR3 protein is CAISDRWDSPLHF. DNA for the CDR3: TGTGCCATCAGTGACAGGTGGGATTCACCCCTCCACTTT. This chain joins TRBV10-3 and TRBJ1-6, with D unresolved. The length of the CDR3 is 13 residues. Between the trimmed V and J ends, which lost 3 bases and 8 bases, there was a span of 8 bases. The germline CDR1 and CDR2 sequences are ENHRY and SYGVKD.

The gene calls are TRBV6-1 and TRBJ2-7; D unclear. Germline V CDR1 and CDR2: MNHNS, SASEGT. This CDR3 spans 13 amino acids. The V gene lost 4 bases and the J gene lost 2 bases, with 9 bases spanning the gap. The CDR3 reads CASSAEETYEQYF. In DNA, the CDR3 is TGTGCCAGCAGTGCAGAGGAAACCTACGAGCAGTACTTC.

The chain carries TRBV28 and TRBJ1-1; D remains ambiguous. Germline CDR1 and CDR2: MDHEN and SYDVKM. This CDR3 has 13 amino acids. The V gene lost 2 bases and the J gene lost 0 bases, with 4 bases spanning the gap. The CDR3 DNA is TGTGCCAGCAGTTTAAACATGAACACTGAAGCTTTCTTT. Encoded protein: CASSLNMNTEAFF. Supplemented by reference TRBV28 and TRBJ1-1, the full variable domain reads DVKVTQSSRYLVKRTGEKVFLECVQDMDHENMFWYRQDPGLGLRLIYFSYDVKMKEKGDIPEGYSVSREKKERFSLILESASTNQTSMYLCASSLNMNTEAFFGQGTRLTVV.

V and J are TRBV28 and TRBJ2-3; 10 positions agree with TRBD1. This CDR3 is built from 16 residues. J gave up 2 bases and V 7 bases, and 9 bases lay outside the gene matches. The V gene's germline CDR1 is MDHEN and CDR2 SYDVKM. CDR3 protein: CASIPTGTGVTDTQYF. The CDR3 nucleotides read TGTGCCAGCATTCCCACCGGGACAGGGGTCACAGATACGCAGTATTTT.

J is TRBJ1-5 and V is TRBV30, with D unclear. This CDR3 region has 14 residues. Germline lookup yields CDR1 GTSNPN and CDR2 SVGIG (reference sequence). Trimming removed 0 bases at V and 2 bases at J, with 8 bases between. The CDR3 bases are TGTGCCTGGAGTGTAGGGAACGGCAATCAGCCCCAGCATTTT. It yields the protein CAWSVGNGNQPQHF.

This chain joins TRBV4-1 and TRBJ2-3; 10 bases are a match to TRBD2. This CDR3 region has 19 residues. The ends lost 3 bases at V and 3 bases at J; junction bases unmatched: 15. Germline V gene data show CDR1 as MGHRA and CDR2 as YSYEKL. CDR3 sequence (DNA): TGCGCCAGCAGCCAGACCCTAGCGGGGGCCCCAGATGGAACAGATACGCAGTATTTT. This translates into CASSQTLAGAPDGTDTQYF.

The chain combines TRBV6-5 with TRBJ1-6; D is unresolved. CDR3 length: 15 amino acids. Trimming took off 0 bases at V and 7 bases at J, with 10 bases between the two ends. The V gene's germline CDR1 is MNHEY and CDR2 SVGAGI. CDR3: CASSYSTGLNSPLHF. The CDR3 DNA sequence: TGTGCCAGCAGTTACTCGACCGGCTTGAATTCACCCCTCCACTTT.

This rearrangement joins TRBV30 to TRBJ1-1, with 8 bases fitting TRBD1. The CDR3 consists of 11 residues. Germline V gene sequence: CDR1 GTSNPN, CDR2 SVGIG (reference sequence). The trim removed 5 bases at V and 7 bases at J, leaving 3 bases unmatched. DNA of the CDR3: TGTGCCTGGGGACAGGGACTTGAAGCTTTCTTT. It encodes CAWGQGLEAFF.

This chain links TRBV5-1 with TRBJ1-6, with D unclear. Germline CDR1 SGHRS, CDR2 YFSETQ. The CDR3 is 14 amino acids. Trimming took off 1 base at V and 8 bases at J, with 10 bases between the two ends. CDR3 residues: CASSLSARDSPLHF. The CDR3 DNA follows: TGCGCCAGCAGCTTGTCTGCCCGTGATTCACCCCTCCACTTT. Combining the CDR3 with reference TRBV5-1 and TRBJ1-6 gives the whole variable domain KAGVTQTPRYLIKTRGQQVTLSCSPISGHRSVSWYQQTPGQGLQFLFEYFSETQRNKGNFPGRFSGRQFSNSRSEMNVSTLELGDSALYLCASSLSARDSPLHFGNGTRLTVT.

The gene calls are TRBV4-2 and TRBJ1-2, with D possibly being TRBD1 (6 bases). Germline V gene data show CDR1 as LGHNA and CDR2 as YNFKEQ. CDR3 length: 14 amino acids. Trimming took 4 bases from V and 1 from J, leaving 10 bases between them. The CDR3 spells CASSPNRVNYGYTF. The CDR3 DNA reads as TGTGCCAGCAGCCCTAACAGGGTTAACTATGGCTACACCTTC.

This clone was detected a few times. CDR3 DNA: TGTGCCAGCAGTGGGACGACGGGGACGGCCCTCTATGGCTACACCTTC. Its protein is CASSGTTGTALYGYTF. The rearrangement links TRBV2 to TRBJ1-2; tentative D call: TRBD1 (5 bases). V was cut by 4 bases and J by 4 bases, with 19 bases left in between. The length of the CDR3 is 16 residues. Germline CDR1 SNHLY, CDR2 FYNNEI. The entire variable domain, with the rest obtained from reference TRBV2 and TRBJ1-2, is as follows: EPEVTQTPSHQVTQMGQEVILRCVPISNHLYFYWYRQILGQKVEFLVSFYNNEISEKSEIFDDQFSVERPDGSNFTLKIRSTKLEDSAMYFCASSGTTGTALYGYTFGSGTRLTVV.

The chain joins TRBV30 to TRBJ2-3; D is unresolved. CDR1 GTSNPN and CDR2 SVGIG come from the germline V gene (reference sequence). The V gene lost 1 base and the J gene lost 2 bases, with 7 bases spanning the gap. This CDR3 comprises 13 residues. The CDR3 sequence: CAWSAVITDTQYF. The CDR3 nucleotides read TGTGCCTGGAGTGCAGTAATCACAGATACGCAGTATTTT.